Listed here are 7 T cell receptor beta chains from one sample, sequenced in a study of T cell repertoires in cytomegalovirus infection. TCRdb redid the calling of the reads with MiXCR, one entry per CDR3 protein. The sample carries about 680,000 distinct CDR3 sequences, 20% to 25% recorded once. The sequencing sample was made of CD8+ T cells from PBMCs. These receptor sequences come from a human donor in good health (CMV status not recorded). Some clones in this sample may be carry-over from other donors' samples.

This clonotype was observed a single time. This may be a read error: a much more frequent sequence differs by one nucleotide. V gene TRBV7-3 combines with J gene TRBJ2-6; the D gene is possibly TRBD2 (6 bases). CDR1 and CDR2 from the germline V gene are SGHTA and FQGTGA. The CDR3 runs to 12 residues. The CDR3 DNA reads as TGTGCCACCGGACTAAGATCCTCCGTCCTGTCTTTC. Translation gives CATGLRSSVLSF.

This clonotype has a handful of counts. The CDR3 DNA reads as TGCAGCGTTGTCGGGGGTCTTAGCACAGATACGCAGTATTTT. Its protein is CSVVGGLSTDTQYF. This chain links TRBV29-1 with TRBJ2-3, with D perhaps matching TRBD2 (6 bases). Deletions cut 4 bases from V and 0 bases from J, with 11 bases between. Germline V gene data show CDR1 as SQVTM and CDR2 as ANQGSEA. The CDR3 runs 14 residues.

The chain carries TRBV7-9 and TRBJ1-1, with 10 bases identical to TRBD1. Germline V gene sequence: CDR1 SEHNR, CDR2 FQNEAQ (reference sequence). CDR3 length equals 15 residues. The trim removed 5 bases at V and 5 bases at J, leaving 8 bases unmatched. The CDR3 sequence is CASSPPDRGSTEAFF. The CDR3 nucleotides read TGTGCCAGCAGCCCACCGGACAGGGGGAGTACTGAAGCTTTCTTT.

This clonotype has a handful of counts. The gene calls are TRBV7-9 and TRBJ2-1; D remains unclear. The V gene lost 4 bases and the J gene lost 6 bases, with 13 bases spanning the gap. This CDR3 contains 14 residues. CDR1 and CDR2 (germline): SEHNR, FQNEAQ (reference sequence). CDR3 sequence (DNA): TGTGCCAGCAGCTCCTACTGGCTGGTCAATGAGCAGTTCTTC. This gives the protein CASSSYWLVNEQFF.

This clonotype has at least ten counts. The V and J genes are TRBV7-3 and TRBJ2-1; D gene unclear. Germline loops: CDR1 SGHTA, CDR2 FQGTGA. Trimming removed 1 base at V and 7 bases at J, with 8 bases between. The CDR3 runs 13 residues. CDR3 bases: TGTGCCAGCAGCTTAAGAAACGGGAATGAGCAGTTCTTC. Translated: CASSLRNGNEQFF. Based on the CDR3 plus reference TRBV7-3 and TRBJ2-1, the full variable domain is GAGVSQTPSNKVTEKGKYVELRCDPISGHTALYWYRQSLGQGPEFLIYFQGTGAADDSGLPNDRFFAVRPEGSVSTLKIQRTERGDSAVYLCASSLRNGNEQFFGPGTRLTVL.

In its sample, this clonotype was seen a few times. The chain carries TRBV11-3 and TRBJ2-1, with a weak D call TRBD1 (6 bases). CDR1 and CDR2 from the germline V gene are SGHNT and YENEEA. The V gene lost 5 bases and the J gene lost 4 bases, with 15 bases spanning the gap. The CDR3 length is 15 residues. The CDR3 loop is CASSRRQENYNEQFF. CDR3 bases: TGTGCCAGCAGCCGTCGACAGGAAAATTACAATGAGCAGTTCTTC.

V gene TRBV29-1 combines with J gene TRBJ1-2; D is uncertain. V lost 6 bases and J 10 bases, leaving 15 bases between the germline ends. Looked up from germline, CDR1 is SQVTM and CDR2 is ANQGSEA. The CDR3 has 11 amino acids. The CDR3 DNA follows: TGCAGCGTCTTCACCGGGGATGTCTACACCTTC. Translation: CSVFTGDVYTF. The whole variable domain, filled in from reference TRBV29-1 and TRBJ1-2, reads SAVISQKPSRDICQRGTSLTIQCQVDSQVTMMFWYRQQPGQSLTLIATANQGSEATYESGFVIDKFPISRPNLTFSTLTVSNMSPEDSSIYLCSVFTGDVYTFGSGTRLTVV.